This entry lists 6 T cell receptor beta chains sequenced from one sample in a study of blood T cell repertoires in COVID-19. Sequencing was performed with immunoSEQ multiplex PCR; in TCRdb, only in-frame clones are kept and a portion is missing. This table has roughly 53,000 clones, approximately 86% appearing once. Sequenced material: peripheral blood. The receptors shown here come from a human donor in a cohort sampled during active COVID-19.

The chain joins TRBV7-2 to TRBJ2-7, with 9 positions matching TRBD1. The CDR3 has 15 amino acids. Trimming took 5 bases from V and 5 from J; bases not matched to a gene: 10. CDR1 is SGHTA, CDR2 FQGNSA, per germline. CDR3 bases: TGTGCCAGCAGCAAGAGGGGGACAGGGTCCCACGAGCAGTACTTC. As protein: CASSKRGTGSHEQYF.

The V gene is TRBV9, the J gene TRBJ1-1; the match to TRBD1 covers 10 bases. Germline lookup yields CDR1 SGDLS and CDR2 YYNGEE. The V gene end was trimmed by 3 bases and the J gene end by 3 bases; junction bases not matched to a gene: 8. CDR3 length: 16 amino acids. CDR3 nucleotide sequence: TGTGCCAGCAGCGAGGGACAGGGGTCGGTGGACACTGAAGCTTTCTTT. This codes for CASSEGQGSVDTEAFF. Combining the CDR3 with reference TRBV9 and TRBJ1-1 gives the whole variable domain DSGVTQTPKHLITATGQRVTLRCSPRSGDLSVYWYQQSLDQGLQFLIQYYNGEERAKGNILERFSAQQFPDLHSELNLSSLELGDSALYFCASSEGQGSVDTEAFFGQGTRLTVV.

The CDR3 DNA follows: TGCAGCGTATCTCAGGCTGGCTACACCTTC. This codes for CSVSQAGYTF. This chain uses TRBV29-1 with TRBJ1-2; D gene uncertain. This CDR3 is 10 amino acids long. V was pared by 6 bases and J by 7 bases, with 9 bases between. Germline V gene sequence: CDR1 SQVTM, CDR2 ANQGSEA.

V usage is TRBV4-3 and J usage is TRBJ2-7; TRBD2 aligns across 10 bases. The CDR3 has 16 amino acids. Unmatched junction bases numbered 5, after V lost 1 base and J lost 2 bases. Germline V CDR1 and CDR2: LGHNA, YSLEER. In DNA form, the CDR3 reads TGCGCCAGCAGCCAAGTTGGGCTAGCGGGAGCCTACGAGCAGTACTTC. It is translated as CASSQVGLAGAYEQYF.

The CDR3 coding sequence is TGCAGCGTTGGTTGGACTTCCTTGGTTGAGACCCAGTACTTC. Translating gives CSVGWTSLVETQYF. The chain is built from TRBV29-1 and TRBJ2-5; D may be TRBD2 (5 bases). Germline V CDR1 and CDR2: SQVTM, ANQGSEA. Trimming took 4 bases from V and 5 from J, leaving 17 bases between them. The CDR3 is made up of 14 amino acids.

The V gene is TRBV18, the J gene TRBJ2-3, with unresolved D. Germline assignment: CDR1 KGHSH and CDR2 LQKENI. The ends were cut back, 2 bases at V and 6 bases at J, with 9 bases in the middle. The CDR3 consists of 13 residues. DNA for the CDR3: TGTGCCAGCTCACCAAACGGGTTGGATACGCAGTATTTT. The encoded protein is CASSPNGLDTQYF.